This record covers a single T cell receptor beta chain. The source of the sample is a study of T cell changes during pregnancy in multiple sclerosis. The method was immunoSEQ multiplex PCR; TCRdb's version includes in-frame clones alone and lacks a portion of them. The profile shows 80,000 to 95,000 clones, roughly 96% of them singletons. This CDR3 comprises 16 residues. Per germline, CDR1 SGHRS and CDR2 YFSETQ. V dropped 4 bases and J dropped 3 bases, with 19 bases sitting between them. V usage is TRBV5-1 and J usage is TRBJ2-5; perhaps TRBD2 as D (6 bases). The material sequenced was peripheral blood, taken in the second trimester of pregnancy. The origin of this receptor is a female donor with multiple sclerosis, enrolled in a pregnancy study. This chain's CDR3 is CASSDAGTSDKETQYF. The CDR3 DNA reads TGCGCCAGCAGCGACGCCGGGACTTCGGATAAAGAGACCCAGTACTTC.